This TCR beta chain was identified in a study of shared clonotypes between healthy human individuals (dated by TCRdb to about 2020). For context, the study as a whole: The cohort included a few men and a couple of women between 18 and 49 years of age. For each donor, CD4 naive and CD4 memory were each given three plates, CD8 naive was given two plates, and CD8 memory was given one plate. To increase sequencing depth and limit assay-specific biases, different laboratories used diverse techniques to prepare libraries and sequence TCR repertoires. Per donor, leukapheresis produced somewhere between about 0.9 and 9 billion PBMCs. The study deeply sequenced blood TCR repertoires of five healthy adults to estimate repertoire size and the extent of clonotype sharing between individuals. Broad study findings and their caveats: Pairwise subsampling led to the expectation that sequencing depth would affect the degree of clonotype sharing among donors. Sharing across a few donors was observed for 5% to 6.5% of naive CD4, over 3% of naive CD8, 2% to 2.5% of memory CD4, and over 0.3% of memory CD8 clonotypes. The small number of donors limited the genetic and exposure-history diversity represented. Rarefaction of sorted-subset datasets indicated incomplete sequencing despite the large sequencing depth. Compared with non-shared clonotypes, clonotypes shared by all four sorted-subset donors had higher generation probabilities. Sampling was limited to blood, and TCR repertoires in tissue likely differ from TCR repertoires in blood. Naive subsets generally had larger estimated clonotype richness than memory subsets.

About this clone itself: It lacks a known antigen. There are no base qualities to consult, and no much larger clone falls within one base.

TCR CDR3 regions were amplified from genomic DNA by multiplex PCR using the deep immunoSEQ assay. For each cell subset, the extracted genomic DNA was distributed evenly across all wells of several immunoSEQ 96-well plates, and each plate served as one replicate. Each replicate PCR for sorted subsets received 150 to 250 ng genomic DNA, equal to roughly 29,000 T cell genomes. The purified libraries were quantified using a Qubit 3.0 fluorometer, sized with a Bioanalyzer 2100, and then quantified again using the KAPA Library Quantification kit. Every immunoSEQ 96-well plate was sequenced on a separate single-read 150-cycle Illumina NextSeq 550 flow cell. The original pipeline was this. Because the immunoSEQ output included only junctional sequences and no quality scores, the filtering could not be the same as the filtering used for full-length reads. Sequences were annotated with PyIR, a Python wrapper for IgBLAST v1.9, using IMGT germline references to assign V/J genes and CDR3. Reads were removed for weak V/J assignments (E-value above 1e-6), missing CDR3, stop codons, out-of-frame junctions, or ambiguous translated residues. V3J clonotypes were defined as sequences sharing the same inferred V gene, J gene, and CDR3 amino acid sequence. To compute the percentage overlap between repertoires, the number of shared unique clonotypes was divided by the size of the smaller repertoire. Three approaches were used to assess repertoire richness: RTK rarefaction, the Chao1 estimator, and Recon v2.1 estimates of unobserved clonotypes. Generation probabilities were computed with OLGA for all TCRbeta clonotypes obtained by the gDNA method from a few donors. TCRdb obtained this table from immuneACCESS and retained in-frame rearrangements with V and J assigned. These tables miss some clones; where compared with another copy, unresolved V genes account for less than half of the shortfall, and the remainder is unexplained. V and J calls and clone size follow that table, whereas D and trimming were derived from the DNA. Within this sample are 1,500,000 or so clones, with 97% to 99% of them counted one time only. The ten largest clonotypes hold over 0.3% of the sample.

From V the trimming removes 0 bases and from J it removes 6 bases, while the gene matches leave 7 bases of the junction unaccounted for. CDR1 SGDLS and CDR2 YYNGEE were looked up in the germline V gene. The CDR3 goes from the cysteine to the phenylalanine over 15 residues. Just CDR3 DNA is preserved here, 45 bases in frame from base 1. Donors were healthy HIV-negative adults with no recently reported acute infections or vaccinations. Every donor was a Caucasian adult living in Nashville, Tennessee, USA. CD4+ T cells were enriched by magnetic negative selection, after which naive cells were positively selected on CD45RA and the negative fraction was taken as the memory subset. Blood was obtained by leukapheresis, after which PBMCs were separated by Ficoll-Histopaque density gradient centrifugation and cryopreserved in liquid nitrogen vapor phase. Analytical flow cytometry was used to check the purity and quantity of each magnetically sorted T cell population. Each sorted fraction had its genomic DNA isolated and then quantified by UV absorbance on a Nanodrop 2000c.

The specimen was naive CD4+ T cells sorted from blood. The cell subset or site label of this sample denotes: CD45RA+ positively selected. The chain is encoded by TRBV9 joined to TRBJ2-7; TRBD2 matches 9 bases in the middle. This receptor was identified in a man aged 30 to 45 in good health. In nucleotide form, the sequence is TGTGCCAGCAGCGTAGGCGGGAGGGCCGGGCTCGAGCAGTACTTC. Translated, it reads CASSVGGRAGLEQYF.